A single T cell receptor beta chain is shown here with its context. TCRdb's table, derived via immunoSEQ multiplex PCR, lists solely in-frame clones and lacks some. This sample has 85,000 to 130,000 clones, with less than 95% found just once. These data belong to a study of T cell changes during pregnancy in multiple sclerosis. Trimming took 5 bases from V and 0 from J, leaving 14 bases between them. Germline loops: CDR1 SGHNT, CDR2 YYREEE (reference sequence). CDR3 length: 15 residues. V usage is TRBV5-4 and J usage is TRBJ1-1; TRBD1 is a possible D gene (6 bases). The source is a female donor with multiple sclerosis, enrolled in a pregnancy study. This sample comprised peripheral blood, obtained after pregnancy. CDR3 sequence reads: CASRLAGAVNTEAFF. Here the CDR3 DNA reads TGTGCCAGCAGACTGGCAGGGGCGGTGAACACTGAAGCTTTCTTT.